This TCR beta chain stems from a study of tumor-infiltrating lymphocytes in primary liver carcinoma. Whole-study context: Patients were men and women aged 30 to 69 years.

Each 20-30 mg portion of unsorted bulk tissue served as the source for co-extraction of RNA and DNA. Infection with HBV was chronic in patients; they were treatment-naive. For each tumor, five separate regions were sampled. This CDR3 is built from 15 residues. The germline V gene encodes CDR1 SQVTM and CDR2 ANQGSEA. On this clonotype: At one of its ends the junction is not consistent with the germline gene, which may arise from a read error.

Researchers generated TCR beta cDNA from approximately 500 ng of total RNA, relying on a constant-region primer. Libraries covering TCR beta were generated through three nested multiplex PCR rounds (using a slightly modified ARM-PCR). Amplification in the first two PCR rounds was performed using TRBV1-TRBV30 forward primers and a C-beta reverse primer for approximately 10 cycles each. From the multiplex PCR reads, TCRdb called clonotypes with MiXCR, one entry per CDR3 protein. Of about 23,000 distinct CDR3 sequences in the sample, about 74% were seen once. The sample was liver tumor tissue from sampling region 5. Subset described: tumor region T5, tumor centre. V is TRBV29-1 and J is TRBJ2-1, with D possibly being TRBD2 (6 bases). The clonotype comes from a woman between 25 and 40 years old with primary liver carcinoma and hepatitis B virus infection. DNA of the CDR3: TGCGGCGTACATTCCGGACTATACAACTACAGTGAGCAGTTCTTC. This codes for CGVHSGLYNYSEQFF.